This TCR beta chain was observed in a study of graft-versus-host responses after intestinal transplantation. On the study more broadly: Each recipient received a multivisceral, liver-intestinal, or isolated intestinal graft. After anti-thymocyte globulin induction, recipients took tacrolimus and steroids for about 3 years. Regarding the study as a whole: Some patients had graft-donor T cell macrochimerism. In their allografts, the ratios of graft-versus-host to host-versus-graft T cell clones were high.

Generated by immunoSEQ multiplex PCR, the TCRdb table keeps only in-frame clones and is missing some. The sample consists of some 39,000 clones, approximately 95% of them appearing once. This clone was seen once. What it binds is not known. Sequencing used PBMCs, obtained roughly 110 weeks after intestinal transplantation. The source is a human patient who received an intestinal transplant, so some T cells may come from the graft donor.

The CDR3 nucleotides are TGTGCCAGCAGCCGTACCGGGACAGCCCAGGGTCAGCCCCAGCATTTT. This codes for CASSRTGTAQGQPQHF. The gene calls are TRBV2 and TRBJ1-5, with 7 bases fitting TRBD1. CDR1 is SNHLY, CDR2 FYNNEI, per germline. The CDR3 is made up of 16 amino acids. The V segment lost 6 bases and the J segment 6 bases; nucleotides outside the gene matches: 14.